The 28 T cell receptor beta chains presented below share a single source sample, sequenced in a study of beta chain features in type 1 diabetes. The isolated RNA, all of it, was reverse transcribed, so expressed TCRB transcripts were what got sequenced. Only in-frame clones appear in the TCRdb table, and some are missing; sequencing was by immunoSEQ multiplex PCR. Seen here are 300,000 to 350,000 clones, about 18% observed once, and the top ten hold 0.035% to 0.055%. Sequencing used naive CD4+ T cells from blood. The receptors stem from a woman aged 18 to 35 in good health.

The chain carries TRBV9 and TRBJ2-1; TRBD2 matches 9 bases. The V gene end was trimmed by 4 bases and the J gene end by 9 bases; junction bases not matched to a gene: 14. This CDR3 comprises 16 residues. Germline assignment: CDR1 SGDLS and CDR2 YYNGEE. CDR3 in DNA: TGTGCCAGCAGCCCAGGACTGGCGGGGGGGCGTGGTGAGCAGTTCTTC. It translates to CASSPGLAGGRGEQFF.

CDR3 protein: CASRPGTGRNQPQHF. CDR3 DNA: TGTGCCAGCAGGCCCGGGACAGGCCGTAATCAGCCCCAGCATTTT. This chain links TRBV6-5 with TRBJ1-5, with 8 positions matching TRBD1. CDR1 MNHEY and CDR2 SVGAGI come from the germline V gene. V was clipped by 6 bases and J by 4 bases; unmatched bases: 8. This CDR3 contains 15 residues.

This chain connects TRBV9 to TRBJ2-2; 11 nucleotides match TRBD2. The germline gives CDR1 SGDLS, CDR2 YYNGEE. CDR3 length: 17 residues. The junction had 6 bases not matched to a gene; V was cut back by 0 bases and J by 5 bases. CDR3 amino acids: CASSVDRRLAGTGELFF. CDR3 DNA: TGTGCCAGCAGCGTAGACCGCCGACTAGCGGGAACCGGGGAGCTGTTTTTT.

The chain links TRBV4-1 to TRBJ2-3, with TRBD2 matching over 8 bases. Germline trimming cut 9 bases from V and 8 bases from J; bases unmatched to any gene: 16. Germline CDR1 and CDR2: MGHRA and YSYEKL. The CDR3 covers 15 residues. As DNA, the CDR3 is TGCGCCAGTCAACCGTTGGGACTAGTTAAGGCTACGCAGTATTTT. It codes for CASQPLGLVKATQYF.

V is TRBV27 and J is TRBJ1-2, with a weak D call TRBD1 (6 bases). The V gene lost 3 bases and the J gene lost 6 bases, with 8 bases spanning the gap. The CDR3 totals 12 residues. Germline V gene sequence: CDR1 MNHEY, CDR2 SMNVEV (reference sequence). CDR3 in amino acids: CASSLRGHGYTF. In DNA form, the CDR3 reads TGTGCCAGCAGTTTGCGGGGGCATGGCTACACCTTC.

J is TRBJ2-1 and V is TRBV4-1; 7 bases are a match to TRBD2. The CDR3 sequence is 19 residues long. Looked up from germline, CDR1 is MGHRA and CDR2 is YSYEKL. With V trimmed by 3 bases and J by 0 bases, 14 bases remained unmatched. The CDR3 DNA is TGCGCCAGCAGCCAGCAGGGACTACCAAACGCCCGCTCCTACAATGAGCAGTTCTTC. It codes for CASSQQGLPNARSYNEQFF.

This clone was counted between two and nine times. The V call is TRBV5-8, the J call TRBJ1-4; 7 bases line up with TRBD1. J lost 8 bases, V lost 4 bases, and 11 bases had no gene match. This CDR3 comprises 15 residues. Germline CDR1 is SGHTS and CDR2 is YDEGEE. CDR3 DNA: TGTGCCAGCAGCGACCCTCGACAGGGTGGCGAAAAACTGTTTTTT. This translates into CASSDPRQGGEKLFF. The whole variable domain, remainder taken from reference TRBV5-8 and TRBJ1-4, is EAGVTQSPTHLIKTRGQQATLRCSPISGHTSVYWYQQALGLGLQFLLWYDEGEERNRGNFPPRFSGRQFPNYSSELNVNALELEDSALYLCASSDPRQGGEKLFFGSGTQLSVL.

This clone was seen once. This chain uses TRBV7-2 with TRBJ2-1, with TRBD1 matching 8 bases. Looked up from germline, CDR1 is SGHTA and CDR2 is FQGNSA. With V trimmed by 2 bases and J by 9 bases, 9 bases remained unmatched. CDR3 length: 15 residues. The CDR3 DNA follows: TGTGCCAGCAGCTTACTCCCGACAGGGGTTAGTGAGCAGTTCTTC. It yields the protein CASSLLPTGVSEQFF.

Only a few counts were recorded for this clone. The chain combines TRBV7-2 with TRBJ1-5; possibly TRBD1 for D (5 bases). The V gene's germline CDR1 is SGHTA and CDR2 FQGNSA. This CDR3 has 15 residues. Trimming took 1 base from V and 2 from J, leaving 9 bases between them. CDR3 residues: CASSLDRGGNQPQHF. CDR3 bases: TGTGCCAGCAGCTTAGATCGGGGGGGCAATCAGCCCCAGCATTTT.

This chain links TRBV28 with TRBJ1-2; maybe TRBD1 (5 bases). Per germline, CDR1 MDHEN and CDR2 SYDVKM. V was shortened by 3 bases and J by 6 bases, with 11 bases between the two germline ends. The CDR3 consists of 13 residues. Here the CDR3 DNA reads TGTGCCAGCAGTTTGCGGGGCGGGGATGGCTACACCTTC. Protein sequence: CASSLRGGDGYTF.

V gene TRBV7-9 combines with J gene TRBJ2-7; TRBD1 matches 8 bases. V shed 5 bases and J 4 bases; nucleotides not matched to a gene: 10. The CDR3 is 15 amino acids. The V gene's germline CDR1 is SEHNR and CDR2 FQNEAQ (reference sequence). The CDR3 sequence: CASSPQGALIYEQYF. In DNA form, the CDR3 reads TGTGCCAGCAGCCCTCAGGGGGCTTTAATTTACGAGCAGTACTTC. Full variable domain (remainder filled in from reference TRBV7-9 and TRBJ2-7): DTGVSQNPRHKITKRGQNVTFRCDPISEHNRLYWYRQTLGQGPEFLTYFQNEAQLEKSRLLSDRFSAERPKGSFSTLEIQRTEQGDSAMYLCASSPQGALIYEQYFGPGTRLTVT.

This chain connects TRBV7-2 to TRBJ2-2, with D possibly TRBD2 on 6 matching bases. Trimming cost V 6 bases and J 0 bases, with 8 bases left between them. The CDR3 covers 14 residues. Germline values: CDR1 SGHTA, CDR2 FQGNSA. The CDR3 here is CASRRDSNTGELFF. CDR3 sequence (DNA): TGTGCCAGCAGGCGGGACTCGAACACCGGGGAGCTGTTTTTT.

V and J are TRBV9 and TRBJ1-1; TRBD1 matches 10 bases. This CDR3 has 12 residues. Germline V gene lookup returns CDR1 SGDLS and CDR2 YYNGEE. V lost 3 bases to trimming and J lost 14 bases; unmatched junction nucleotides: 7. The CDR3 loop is CASSAPGQGWFF. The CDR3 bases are TGTGCCAGCAGCGCCCCGGGACAGGGGTGGTTCTTT.

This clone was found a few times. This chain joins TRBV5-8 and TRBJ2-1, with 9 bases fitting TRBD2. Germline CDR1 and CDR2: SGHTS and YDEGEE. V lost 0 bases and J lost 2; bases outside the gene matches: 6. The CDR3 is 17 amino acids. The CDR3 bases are TGTGCCAGCAGCTTGGCCCTAGCTAGCGGGGCCTACAATGAGCAGTTCTTC. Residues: CASSLALASGAYNEQFF.

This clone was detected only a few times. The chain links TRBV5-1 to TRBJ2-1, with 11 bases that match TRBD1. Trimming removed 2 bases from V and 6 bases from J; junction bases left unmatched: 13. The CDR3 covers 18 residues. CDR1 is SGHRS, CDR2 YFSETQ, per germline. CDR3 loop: CASSFSAPDRGPGNEQFF. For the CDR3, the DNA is TGCGCCAGCAGCTTCTCGGCCCCGGACAGGGGGCCTGGCAATGAGCAGTTCTTC.

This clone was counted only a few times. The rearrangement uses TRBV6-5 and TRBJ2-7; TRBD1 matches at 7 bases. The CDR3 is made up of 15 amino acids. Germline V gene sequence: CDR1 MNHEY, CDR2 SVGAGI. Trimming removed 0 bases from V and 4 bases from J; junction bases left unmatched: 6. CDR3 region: CASSYSRGQLYEQYF. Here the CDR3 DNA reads TGTGCCAGCAGTTACTCGAGGGGACAGCTTTACGAGCAGTACTTC.

In nucleotides, the CDR3 is TGCAGCGTTGAACCGCCTGGTTACAGGGGAAATGAGCAGTTCTTC. It encodes CSVEPPGYRGNEQFF. The V call is TRBV29-1, the J call TRBJ2-1; 7 positions agree with TRBD1. This CDR3 has 15 residues. V gave up 2 bases and J gave up 7 bases; unmatched junction bases: 11. Germline V gene lookup returns CDR1 SQVTM and CDR2 ANQGSEA.

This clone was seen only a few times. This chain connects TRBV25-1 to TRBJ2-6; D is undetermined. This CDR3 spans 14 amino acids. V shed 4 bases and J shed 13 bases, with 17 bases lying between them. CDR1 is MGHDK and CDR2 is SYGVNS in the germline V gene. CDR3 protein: CASSASDLGRVLTF. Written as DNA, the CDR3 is TGTGCCAGCAGTGCTTCCGATCTTGGCAGAGTCCTGACTTTC. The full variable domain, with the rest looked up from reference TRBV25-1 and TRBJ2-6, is EADIYQTPRYLVIGTGKKITLECSQTMGHDKMYWYQQDPGMELHLIHYSYGVNSTEKGDLSSESTVSRIRTEHFPLTLESARPSHTSQYLCASSASDLGRVLTFGAGSRLTVL.

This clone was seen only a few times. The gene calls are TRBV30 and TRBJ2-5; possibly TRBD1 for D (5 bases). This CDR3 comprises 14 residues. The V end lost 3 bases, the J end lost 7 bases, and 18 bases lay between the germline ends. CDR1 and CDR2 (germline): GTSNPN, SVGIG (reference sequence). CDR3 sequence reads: CAWRVSRAAGTQYF. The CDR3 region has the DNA TGTGCCTGGAGAGTTTCCAGGGCTGCAGGGACCCAGTACTTC.

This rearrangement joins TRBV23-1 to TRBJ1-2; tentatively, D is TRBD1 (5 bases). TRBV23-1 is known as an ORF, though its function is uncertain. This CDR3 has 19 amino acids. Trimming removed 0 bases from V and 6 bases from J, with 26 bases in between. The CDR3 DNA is TGCGCCAGCAGTCAATCCCCAGATCCGCAGGGCCCGTTTATCCATGGCTACACCTTC. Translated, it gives CASSQSPDPQGPFIHGYTF.

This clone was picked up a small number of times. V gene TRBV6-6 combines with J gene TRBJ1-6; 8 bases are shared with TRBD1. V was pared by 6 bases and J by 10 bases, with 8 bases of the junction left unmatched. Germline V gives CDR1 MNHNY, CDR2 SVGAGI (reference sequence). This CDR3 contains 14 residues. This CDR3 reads CASRMTGVESPLHF. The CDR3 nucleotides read TGTGCCAGCAGGATGACAGGGGTAGAGTCACCCCTCCACTTT.

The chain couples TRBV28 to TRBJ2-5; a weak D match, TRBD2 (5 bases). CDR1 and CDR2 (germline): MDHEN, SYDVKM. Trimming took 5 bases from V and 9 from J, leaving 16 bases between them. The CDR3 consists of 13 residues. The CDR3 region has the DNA TGTGCCAGCAGTCTCCCTCCAACTAGTTCCCAGTACTTC. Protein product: CASSLPPTSSQYF.

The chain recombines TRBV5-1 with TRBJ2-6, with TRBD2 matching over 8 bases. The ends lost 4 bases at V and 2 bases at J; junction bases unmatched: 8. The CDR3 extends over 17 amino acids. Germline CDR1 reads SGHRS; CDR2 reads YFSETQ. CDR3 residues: CASSPSGSVAGANVLTF. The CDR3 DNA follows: TGCGCCAGCAGCCCCAGCGGGAGTGTCGCTGGGGCCAACGTCCTGACTTTC.

CDR3 loop: CASSYRNHGYGYTF. CDR3 bases: TGTGCCAGCAGTTACAGAAACCACGGTTATGGCTACACCTTC. The V and J genes are TRBV6-5 and TRBJ1-2; D unresolved. The CDR3 is 14 amino acids. V was cut by 2 bases and J by 5 bases, with 12 bases left in between. From germline, CDR1 is MNHEY and CDR2 SVGAGI.

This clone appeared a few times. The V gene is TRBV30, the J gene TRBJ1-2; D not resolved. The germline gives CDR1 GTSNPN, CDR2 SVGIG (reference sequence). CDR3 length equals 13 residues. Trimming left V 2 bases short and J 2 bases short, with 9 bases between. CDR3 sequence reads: CAWSLGRNYGYTF. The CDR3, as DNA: TGTGCCTGGAGTTTGGGCCGAAACTATGGCTACACCTTC.

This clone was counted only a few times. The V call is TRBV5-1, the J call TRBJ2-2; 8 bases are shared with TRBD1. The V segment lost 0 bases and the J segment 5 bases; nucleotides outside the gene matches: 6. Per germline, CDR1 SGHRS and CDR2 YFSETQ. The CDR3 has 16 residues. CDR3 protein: CASSLGTGPLTGELFF. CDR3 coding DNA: TGCGCCAGCAGCTTGGGGACAGGGCCTCTTACCGGGGAGCTGTTTTTT. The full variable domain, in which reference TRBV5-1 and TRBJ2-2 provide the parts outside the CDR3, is KAGVTQTPRYLIKTRGQQVTLSCSPISGHRSVSWYQQTPGQGLQFLFEYFSETQRNKGNFPGRFSGRQFSNSRSEMNVSTLELGDSALYLCASSLGTGPLTGELFFGEGSRLTVL.

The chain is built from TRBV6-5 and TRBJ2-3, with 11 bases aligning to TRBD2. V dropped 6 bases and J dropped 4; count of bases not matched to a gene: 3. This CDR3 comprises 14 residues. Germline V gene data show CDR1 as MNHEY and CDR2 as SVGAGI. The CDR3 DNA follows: TGTGCCAGCAGGATAGCGGGAGGGGCAGATACGCAGTATTTT. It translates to CASRIAGGADTQYF.

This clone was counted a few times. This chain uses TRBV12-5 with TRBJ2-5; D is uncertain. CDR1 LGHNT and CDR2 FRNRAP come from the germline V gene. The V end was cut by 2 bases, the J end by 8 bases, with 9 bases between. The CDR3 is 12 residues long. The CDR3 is CASGLPVSTQYF. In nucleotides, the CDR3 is TGTGCTAGTGGTTTGCCAGTTTCAACCCAGTACTTC.